Presented here are 29 T cell receptor beta chains from one specimen sequenced in a study of regulatory T cells in long-lasting Graves disease. As to time point: newly diagnosed GD, antithyroid drugs for less than 3 months. Extracted PBMC RNA gave rise to the TCR library. HTBI primers from iRepertoire and Arm-PCR of CDR3 regions yielded the TCR beta libraries. Each CDR3 protein gets one entry after TCRdb re-called the multiplex PCR reads with MiXCR. The sample lists roughly 510,000 distinct CDR3 sequences, 15% to 20% occurring once. The same data also went into a second study, on T cells in Graves' hyperthyroidism and ophthalmopathy.

The specimen was peripheral blood mononuclear cells (PBMCs), collected at new diagnosis, from a patient treated with antithyroid drugs. These receptors were taken from a man in his late teens or twenties with Graves disease.

This clonotype was seen a few times. This rearrangement joins TRBV5-1 to TRBJ1-3, with D perhaps matching TRBD1 (5 bases). The CDR3 spans 13 residues. CDR1 SGHRS and CDR2 YFSETQ come from the germline V gene. The V end was cut by 4 bases, the J end by 2 bases, with 7 bases between. This CDR3 is CASSGTAGNTIYF. In DNA form, the CDR3 reads TGCGCCAGCAGCGGGACCGCTGGAAACACCATATATTTT.

This clonotype was observed at least ten times. The chain uses TRBV20-1 and TRBJ2-5; TRBD1 matches 9 bases. The CDR3 spans 17 residues. Looked up from germline, CDR1 is DFQATT and CDR2 is SNEGSKA (reference sequence). After removal of 5 bases from V and 5 bases from J, the junction contained 18 bases not matched to a gene. CDR3 amino acids: CSALKTGTGSAQETQYF. In nucleotides, the CDR3 is TGCAGTGCTCTCAAAACCGGGACAGGGTCCGCTCAGGAGACCCAGTACTTC.

The J gene is TRBJ1-3, the V gene TRBV20-1, with D possibly matching TRBD1 (6 bases). The germline CDR1 and CDR2 sequences are DFQATT and SNEGSKA (reference sequence). The ends were cut back, 6 bases at V and 2 bases at J, with 11 bases in the middle. CDR3 length equals 13 residues. The CDR3 sequence is CSAPHRAGNTIYF. As DNA, the CDR3 is TGCAGTGCACCGCACAGGGCTGGAAACACCATATATTTT.

This clonotype was counted many times. This rearrangement joins TRBV28 to TRBJ2-7, with 10 bases that match TRBD2. The CDR3 consists of 13 residues. The J segment lost 3 bases and the V segment lost 10 bases, leaving 6 bases of the junction unmatched. CDR1 is MDHEN and CDR2 is SYDVKM in the germline V gene. The CDR3 DNA reads as TGTGCCATCGCAGGGACTAGCGTCTACGAGCAGTACTTC. This translates into CAIAGTSVYEQYF.

The chain couples TRBV5-4 to TRBJ2-3, with D uncertain. The CDR3 is 15 amino acids. V gave up 4 bases and J gave up 1 base, with 13 bases separating them. Germline V gene lookup returns CDR1 SGHNT and CDR2 YYREEE (reference sequence). The CDR3: CASSAAERGTDTQYF. The CDR3, as DNA: TGTGCCAGCAGCGCCGCGGAACGCGGCACAGATACGCAGTATTTT. Complete variable domain (other parts from reference TRBV5-4 and TRBJ2-3): ETGVTQSPTHLIKTRGQQVTLRCSSQSGHNTVSWYQQALGQGPQFIFQYYREEENGRGNFPPRFSGLQFPNYSSELNVNALELDDSALYLCASSAAERGTDTQYFGPGTRLTVL.

In its sample, this clonotype was seen many times. J is TRBJ1-1 and V is TRBV7-8; perhaps TRBD1 as D (6 bases). From germline, CDR1 is SGHVS and CDR2 FQNEAQ. V gave up 3 bases and J gave up 4 bases, with 12 bases separating them. This CDR3 is 14 amino acids long. CDR3 residues: CASSFGGRSTEAFF. The CDR3 coding sequence is TGTGCCAGCAGCTTTGGGGGGCGGAGCACTGAAGCTTTCTTT.

There are many counts of this clonotype. The chain combines TRBV11-1 with TRBJ2-1; D gene uncertain. This CDR3 has 12 residues. V lost 7 bases, J lost 4 bases, and 8 bases lay in between. Germline V gene sequence: CDR1 SGHAT, CDR2 FQDESV (reference sequence). The CDR3 DNA follows: TGTGCCAGCACCCAAGGGTACAATGAGCAGTTCTTC. Residues: CASTQGYNEQFF.

In this sample, this clonotype turned up many times. This chain links TRBV30 with TRBJ1-1; D is ambiguous. Deletions cut 5 bases from V and 0 bases from J, with 16 bases between. The germline gives CDR1 GTSNPN, CDR2 SVGIG (reference sequence). The CDR3 sequence is 15 residues long. For the CDR3, the DNA is TGTGCCTGGGGGGTCGGAGGGAGCATGAACACTGAAGCTTTCTTT. It yields the protein CAWGVGGSMNTEAFF. The variable domain in full, completed from reference TRBV30 and TRBJ1-1, reads SQTIHQWPATLVQPVGSPLSLECTVEGTSNPNLYWYRQAAGRGLQLLFYSVGIGQISSEVPQNLSASRPQDRQFILSSKKLLLSDSGFYLCAWGVGGSMNTEAFFGQGTRLTVV.

This clonotype was found many times. V usage is TRBV7-8 and J usage is TRBJ2-7; maybe TRBD1 (6 bases). Germline values: CDR1 SGHVS, CDR2 FQNEAQ. The V end lost 3 bases, the J end lost 5 bases, and 14 bases lay between the germline ends. The CDR3 sequence is 14 residues long. The CDR3 nucleotides read TGTGCCAGCAGCTTTACATATGAGGGGGACGAGCAGTACTTC. Its translation is CASSFTYEGDEQYF.

This rearrangement joins TRBV11-2 to TRBJ1-4; 8 bases line up with TRBD1. The germline gives CDR1 SGHAT, CDR2 FQNNGV. The CDR3 totals 17 residues. Trimming at V came to 8 bases and at J to 3 bases, leaving 14 bases not matched to a gene. As DNA, the CDR3 is TGTGCCAGCGGGGGCCGACAGGGGAGCAGGGCTAATGAAAAACTGTTTTTT. Translation gives CASGGRQGSRANEKLFF.

This chain connects TRBV18 to TRBJ2-5; TRBD1 agrees at 9 bases. Germline V gives CDR1 KGHSH, CDR2 LQKENI. V was clipped by 5 bases and J by 4 bases; unmatched bases: 2. This CDR3 has 13 amino acids. CDR3 protein: CASSAGQGETQYF. The CDR3 DNA follows: TGTGCCAGCTCAGCGGGACAGGGAGAGACCCAGTACTTC. Combining the CDR3 with reference TRBV18 and TRBJ2-5 gives the whole variable domain NAGVMQNPRHLVRRRGQEARLRCSPMKGHSHVYWYRQLPEEGLKFMVYLQKENIIDESGMPKERFSAEFPKEGPSILRIQQVVRGDSAAYFCASSAGQGETQYFGPGTRLLVL.

This clonotype was seen only a few times. The chain combines TRBV7-9 with TRBJ2-4; D gene unclear. CDR3 length equals 14 residues. V gave up 4 bases and J gave up 7 bases, with 14 bases separating them. The V gene's germline CDR1 is SEHNR and CDR2 FQNEAQ (reference sequence). The CDR3 nucleotides read TGTGCCAGCAGCTCGGGCACCCTGGCCAACATTCAGTACTTC. Translated: CASSSGTLANIQYF.

This clonotype was detected a few times. With a much larger clone just one base away, this may be a read error. The chain combines TRBV2 with TRBJ1-5; weak D call: TRBD1 (5 bases). The CDR3 has 15 residues. The germline V gene has CDR1 SNHLY and CDR2 FYNNEI. DNA for the CDR3: TGTGCCAGCAGTGTTGGGCAGACAGACAATCGGCCCCAGCATTTT. Translating gives CASSVGQTDNRPQHF.

This clonotype has ten or more counts. The chain has TRBV12-3 or TRBV12-4 and TRBJ1-5; possible D gene TRBD1, 5 bases. With 5 bases removed from V and 0 bases from J, the gap between germline ends came to 8 bases. CDR3 length equals 14 residues. In DNA, the CDR3 is TGTGCCAGCAGTCAAGGGGATAGCAATCAGCCCCAGCATTTT. Its translation: CASSQGDSNQPQHF.

A word on this clonotype: A much bigger clone sits one base away, suggesting this may be a read error. The V call is TRBV10-3, the J call TRBJ2-3; D is unclear. CDR3 length equals 13 residues. The germline V gene encodes CDR1 ENHRY and CDR2 SYGVKD. In DNA form, the CDR3 reads TGTGCCATCACTACCACAAGCACAGATGCGCAGTATTTT. It specifies CAITTTSTDAQYF.

The table lists this clonotype with a few counts. The chain joins TRBV6-1 to TRBJ2-4; D is perhaps TRBD1 (6 bases). The CDR3 sequence is 16 residues long. V lost 1 base and J 0 bases, leaving 10 bases between the germline ends. Germline-derived CDR1 and CDR2 are MNHNS and SASEGT. The CDR3 DNA sequence: TGTGCCAGCAGTGAAGTGGACAGACTAGCCAAAAACATTCAGTACTTC. The encoded protein is CASSEVDRLAKNIQYF.

This clonotype came up many times. The gene calls are TRBV20-1 and TRBJ1-1, with D possibly matching TRBD1 (5 bases). The CDR3 runs to 14 residues. Germline-derived CDR1 and CDR2 are DFQATT and SNEGSKA (reference sequence). V dropped 5 bases and J dropped 1 base, with 14 bases sitting between them. The CDR3: CSAALGGGNTEAFF. The CDR3 coding sequence is TGCAGTGCTGCACTGGGGGGAGGGAACACTGAAGCTTTCTTT.

In its sample, this clonotype was seen many times. One end of the junction fails to match germline, which may point to a read error. The V call is TRBV5-1, the J call TRBJ1-1; D unclear. The germline V gene encodes CDR1 SGHRS and CDR2 YFSETQ. The CDR3 covers 13 residues. The CDR3 bases are TGTGCCAGCAGTTTACGGGGTGGCACTGAAGCTTTCTTT. Its protein is CASSLRGGTEAFF.

The CDR3 region has the DNA TGTGCCTGGAGTGGGGACAGGGGACAGGGTGGCTACACCTTC. This encodes CAWSGDRGQGGYTF. This chain links TRBV30 with TRBJ1-2, with TRBD1 matching 10 bases. Germline V gene lookup returns CDR1 GTSNPN and CDR2 SVGIG (reference sequence). The J segment lost 7 bases and the V segment lost 1 base, leaving 6 bases of the junction unmatched. CDR3 size: 14 residues.

About this clonotype itself: This may stem from a read error, because a much larger clone lies one nucleotide away. The rearrangement links TRBV5-1 to TRBJ1-1; TRBD1 matches at 9 bases. The CDR3 length is 15 residues. Per germline, CDR1 SGHRS and CDR2 YFSETQ. Trimming removed 6 bases from V and 4 bases from J; junction bases left unmatched: 10. The CDR3 reads CASILGQGSSTEAFF. As DNA, the CDR3 is TGCGCCAGCATCCTGGGACAGGGCTCGAGCACTGAAGCTTTCTTT.

This clonotype was seen a handful of times. The V call is TRBV4-2, the J call TRBJ1-5; D is possibly TRBD1 (5 bases). V gave up 0 bases and J gave up 5 bases, with 17 bases separating them. The CDR3 is made up of 17 amino acids. Germline V CDR1 and CDR2: LGHNA, YNFKEQ. Here the CDR3 reads CASSQEHSRQPDQPQHF. The CDR3 DNA is TGTGCCAGCAGCCAAGAACACTCCCGACAGCCCGATCAGCCCCAGCATTTT.

The table lists this clonotype with many counts. J is TRBJ2-1 and V is TRBV11-3; the match to TRBD2 covers 9 bases. V was clipped by 0 bases and J by 4 bases; unmatched bases: 7. The CDR3 loop spans 17 amino acids. Germline-derived CDR1 and CDR2 are SGHNT and YENEEA. CDR3 sequence (DNA): TGTGCCAGCAGCTTAGAGGCGGGGCTAGCGGGATACAATGAGCAGTTCTTC. This gives the protein CASSLEAGLAGYNEQFF. Full variable domain (outside the CDR3, taken from reference TRBV11-3 and TRBJ2-1): EAGVVQSPRYKIIEKKQPVAFWCNPISGHNTLYWYLQNLGQGPELLIRYENEEAVDDSQLPKDRFSAERLKGVDSTLKIQPAELGDSAVYLCASSLEAGLAGYNEQFFGPGTRLTVL.

The CDR3 coding sequence is TGTGCCGGCGCCGGGACTAGCGGGAGCGGCGTCACCGGGGAGCTGTTTTTT. Translating gives CAGAGTSGSGVTGELFF. This chain uses TRBV10-3 with TRBJ2-2, with 14 bases aligning to TRBD2. Trimming at V came to 11 bases and at J to 4 bases, leaving 12 bases not matched to a gene. There are 17 residues in the CDR3. Germline V gives CDR1 ENHRY, CDR2 SYGVKD.

The sample holds a few counts of this clonotype. The chain recombines TRBV19 with TRBJ2-7, with a possible D match to TRBD1 (6 bases). The V end lost 8 bases, the J end lost 9 bases, and 32 bases lay between the germline ends. CDR3 size: 17 residues. CDR1 is LNHDA, CDR2 SQIVND, per germline (reference sequence). The CDR3 spells CASPRQLTGMDPLGQYF. CDR3 bases: TGTGCCAGTCCACGGCAACTCACAGGGATGGACCCTCTCGGGCAGTACTTC.

CDR3 sequence (DNA): TGCGCCAGCAGCTTGGCCGGTTTGGTGAACACTGAAGCTTTCTTT. It encodes CASSLAGLVNTEAFF. The rearrangement links TRBV5-1 to TRBJ1-1; the D is unclear. This CDR3 has 15 amino acids. Germline-derived CDR1 and CDR2 are SGHRS and YFSETQ. Trimming stripped 0 bases from V and 0 bases from J, with 9 bases between.

This clonotype was counted only a few times. The chain joins TRBV28 to TRBJ2-5, with 9 bases matching TRBD1. The CDR3 is 14 residues long. After removal of 5 bases from V and 4 bases from J, the junction contained 5 bases not matched to a gene. CDR1 is MDHEN and CDR2 is SYDVKM in the germline V gene. The CDR3 region is CASSLRQGVETQYF. Here the CDR3 DNA reads TGTGCCAGCAGTCTCAGACAGGGGGTAGAGACCCAGTACTTC.

Only a few counts were recorded for this clonotype. The rearrangement joins TRBV7-6 to TRBJ2-2; 8 bases match TRBD1. CDR1 and CDR2 from the germline V gene are SGHVS and FNYEAQ. V was pared by 2 bases and J by 6 bases, with 8 bases of the junction left unmatched. CDR3 length: 16 residues. The CDR3 sequence: CASSLTTGVVSGELFF. Here the CDR3 DNA reads TGTGCCAGCAGCTTAACGACAGGGGTGGTGTCCGGGGAGCTGTTTTTT.

The table lists this clonotype with many counts. The rearrangement links TRBV5-1 to TRBJ2-3; TRBD2 is a possible D gene (6 bases). CDR1 is SGHRS, CDR2 YFSETQ, per germline. The germline V and J ends were trimmed by 0 bases and 1 base, with 12 bases remaining between them. The CDR3 contains 16 residues. This CDR3 is CASSLDWDSGTDTQYF. CDR3 DNA sequence: TGCGCCAGCAGCTTGGACTGGGACTCCGGCACAGATACGCAGTATTTT. The variable domain in full, with the rest retrieved from reference TRBV5-1 and TRBJ2-3, is KAGVTQTPRYLIKTRGQQVTLSCSPISGHRSVSWYQQTPGQGLQFLFEYFSETQRNKGNFPGRFSGRQFSNSRSEMNVSTLELGDSALYLCASSLDWDSGTDTQYFGPGTRLTVL.

This clonotype was seen a handful of times. The chain links TRBV3-1 to TRBJ2-7; D not certain. CDR1 and CDR2 (germline): LGHDT, YNNKEL (reference sequence). There are 15 residues in the CDR3. V was shortened by 0 bases and J by 2 bases, with 11 bases between the two germline ends. CDR3 coding DNA: TGTGCCAGCAGCCAAGACGTTTACCCCCCCTACGAGCAGTACTTC. Its protein product is CASSQDVYPPYEQYF.